This record concerns one TCR beta chain sequence. The CDR3 has 16 residues. Trimming at V came to 7 bases and at J to 0 bases, leaving 4 bases not matched to a gene. Germline-derived CDR1 and CDR2 are LNHDA and SQIVND (reference sequence). The data originate from a study of blood T cell repertoires in COVID-19. Study background: Sources were T cells, B-cell-depleted T cells, or PBMCs; the material itself was cDNA or gDNA.

Original methodology: Estimation of nucleated cell counts was performed using reference gene primer amplification. Only in-frame clones appear in the TCRdb table, and some are missing; sequencing was by immunoSEQ multiplex PCR. Clone size and the V and J calls come from that table; the DNA yielded D and trimming. The sample carries around 47,000 clones, 55% to 75% recorded once. The sequenced sample was peripheral blood. This receptor was identified in a man older than 75 with acute or convalescent COVID-19. The V call is TRBV19, the J call TRBJ2-6, with 9 bases lining up with TRBD1. The DNA for the CDR3 is TGTGCCAGTACGGGACAGGGTATCTCTGGGGCCAACGTCCTGACTTTC. This translates into CASTGQGISGANVLTF. Filled out from reference TRBV19 and TRBJ2-6, the complete variable domain reads DGGITQSPKYLFRKEGQNVTLSCEQNLNHDAMYWYRQDPGQGLRLIYYSQIVNDFQKGDIAEGYSVSREKKESFPLTVTSAQKNPTAFYLCASTGQGISGANVLTFGAGSRLTVL.